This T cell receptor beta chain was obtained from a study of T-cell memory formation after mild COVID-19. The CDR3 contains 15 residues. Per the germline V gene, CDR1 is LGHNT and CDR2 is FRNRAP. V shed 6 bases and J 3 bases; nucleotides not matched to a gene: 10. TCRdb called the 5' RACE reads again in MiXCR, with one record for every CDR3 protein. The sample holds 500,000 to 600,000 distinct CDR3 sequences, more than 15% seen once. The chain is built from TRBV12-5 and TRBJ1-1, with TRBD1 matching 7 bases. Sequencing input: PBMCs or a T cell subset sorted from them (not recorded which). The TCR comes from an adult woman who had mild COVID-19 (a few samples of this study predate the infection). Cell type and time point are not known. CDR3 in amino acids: CASGAALTGDTEAFF. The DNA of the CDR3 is TGTGCTAGTGGAGCCGCCCTAACAGGGGACACTGAAGCTTTCTTT.